The source of this T cell receptor beta chain is a study of shared clonotypes between healthy human individuals. There were only Caucasian adults among the donors, and all lived in Nashville, Tennessee. This was a deep-level run. The authors split each subset's genomic DNA evenly across several immunoSEQ plates. Some clones are missing from TCRdb's copy, which holds only in-frame ones; the method was immunoSEQ multiplex PCR. The table records roughly 500,000 clones, almost 80% of them present only once. CDR1 is SNHLY, CDR2 FYNNEI, per germline. The CDR3 spans 11 residues. V was shortened by 11 bases and J by 7 bases, with 12 bases between the two germline ends.

This receptor was taken from a woman between 40 and 50 years old in good health. Some clones in this sample may be carry-over from other donors' samples. Specimen: PBMCs. The rearrangement joins TRBV2 to TRBJ2-1; D not resolved. This chain's CDR3 is CASRSTNEQFF. CDR3 nucleotide sequence: TGTGCCTCAAGGAGTACGAATGAGCAGTTCTTC. Variable domain in full (rest from reference TRBV2 and TRBJ2-1): EPEVTQTPSHQVTQMGQEVILRCVPISNHLYFYWYRQILGQKVEFLVSFYNNEISEKSEIFDDQFSVERPDGSNFTLKIRSTKLEDSAMYFCASRSTNEQFFGPGTRLTVL.